Below, 20 T cell receptor beta chains from the same sample are listed, as sequenced in a study of beta chain features in type 1 diabetes. Reverse transcription of all isolated RNA meant that expressed TCRB transcripts were sequenced. The protocol was immunoSEQ multiplex PCR, while the TCRdb copy is restricted to in-frame clones and leaves out a portion. This sample yields 400,000 to 450,000 clones, of which approximately 15% are seen a single time; roughly 0.033% belongs to the top ten. The sequenced material came from naive CD4+ T cells from blood. These receptors were obtained from a man in his thirties or forties in good health.

About this clone: The same CDR3 is also encoded by other DNA sequences in this sample. V gene TRBV27 combines with J gene TRBJ2-3; D remains unclear. This CDR3 has 15 residues. V was trimmed by 3 bases and J by 1 base, leaving 11 bases between them. CDR1 and CDR2 from the germline V gene are MNHEY and SMNVEV (reference sequence). Written as DNA, the CDR3 is TGTGCCAGCAGTTTCTTGGCCGGCGGCACAGATACGCAGTATTTT. It encodes CASSFLAGGTDTQYF.

This clone was seen more than once but under ten times. V and J are TRBV7-2 and TRBJ2-5, with a weak D call TRBD2 (5 bases). This CDR3 is 13 amino acids long. V lost 5 bases, J lost 1 base, and 8 bases lay in between. Germline CDR1 reads SGHTA; CDR2 reads FQGNSA. The CDR3 reads CASSQRSQETQYF. CDR3 DNA sequence: TGTGCCAGCAGCCAGCGGTCCCAAGAGACCCAGTACTTC.

This clone showed up just a few times. The chain has TRBV6-5 and TRBJ2-7, with no clear D. V was trimmed by 5 bases and J by 5 bases, leaving 13 bases between them. The germline V gene encodes CDR1 MNHEY and CDR2 SVGAGI. The CDR3 has 13 residues. The CDR3 protein is CASSRAFGDEQYV. The CDR3 bases are TGTGCCAGCAGTCGAGCTTTTGGCGACGAGCAGTACGTC.

The rearrangement links TRBV5-8 to TRBJ2-3; possibly TRBD2 for D (6 bases). Trimming took 4 bases from V and 8 from J, leaving 20 bases between them. Per the germline V gene, CDR1 is SGHTS and CDR2 is YDEGEE. The CDR3 is 15 amino acids. The CDR3, as DNA: TGTGCCAGCAGCCCTGGTCATGATTGGGGAGGTACGCAGTATTTT. It codes for CASSPGHDWGGTQYF. The variable domain in full, with the rest retrieved from reference TRBV5-8 and TRBJ2-3, is EAGVTQSPTHLIKTRGQQATLRCSPISGHTSVYWYQQALGLGLQFLLWYDEGEERNRGNFPPRFSGRQFPNYSSELNVNALELEDSALYLCASSPGHDWGGTQYFGPGTRLTVL.

J is TRBJ2-1 and V is TRBV4-3, with TRBD2 matching over 11 bases. This CDR3 has 17 amino acids. Germline assignment: CDR1 LGHNA and CDR2 YSLEER. The V gene end was trimmed by 4 bases and the J gene end by 0 bases; junction bases not matched to a gene: 5. The CDR3 is CASSPGLAGLSYNEQFF. As DNA, the CDR3 is TGCGCCAGCAGCCCTGGACTAGCGGGCCTCTCCTACAATGAGCAGTTCTTC.

In this sample, this clone turned up a few times. The gene calls are TRBV25-1 and TRBJ2-1; TRBD1 might be the D (6 bases). The germline CDR1 and CDR2 sequences are MGHDK and SYGVNS. Trimming cost V 8 bases and J 1 base, with 12 bases left between them. This CDR3 is built from 14 residues. The CDR3 DNA follows: TGTGCCAGCGCAGGGGCAGAGTCCTACAATGAGCAGTTCTTC. Translation: CASAGAESYNEQFF.

The sample holds a few counts of this clone. The chain carries TRBV4-3 and TRBJ2-3; tentatively, D is TRBD2 (5 bases). CDR1 and CDR2 (germline): LGHNA, YSLEER. The CDR3 consists of 16 residues. The V end lost 0 bases, the J end lost 2 bases, and 12 bases lay between the germline ends. The CDR3 region is CASSQEQHGLTDTQYF. In nucleotides, the CDR3 is TGCGCCAGCAGCCAAGAACAACACGGACTCACAGATACGCAGTATTTT.

This clone was seen only a few times. This chain links TRBV7-9 with TRBJ1-4, with 7 bases aligning to TRBD1. The length of the CDR3 is 14 residues. Germline lookup yields CDR1 SEHNR and CDR2 FQNEAQ (reference sequence). The ends lost 4 bases at V and 5 bases at J; junction bases unmatched: 4. The CDR3, as DNA: TGTGCCAGCAGCTCCGGGACAGTGAATGAAAAACTGTTTTTT. Protein sequence: CASSSGTVNEKLFF.

The chain has TRBV7-9 and TRBJ1-1; no reliable D call. Between the trimmed V and J ends, which lost 2 bases and 7 bases, there was a span of 2 bases. This CDR3 contains 10 residues. Germline CDR1 is SEHNR and CDR2 is FQNEAQ (reference sequence). As DNA, the CDR3 is TGTGCCAGCAGCTTACTTGAAGCTTTCTTT. Protein: CASSLLEAFF.

The rearrangement uses TRBV30 and TRBJ1-5, with D unresolved. This CDR3 is 14 amino acids long. Trimming took off 3 bases at V and 1 base at J, with 10 bases between the two ends. Per germline, CDR1 GTSNPN and CDR2 SVGIG (reference sequence). The CDR3 protein is CAWSPNRSNQPQHF. In DNA, the CDR3 is TGTGCCTGGAGCCCAAACCGAAGCAATCAGCCCCAGCATTTT.

This clone was counted only a few times. The sample holds other DNA sequences that translate to the same CDR3. The V call is TRBV30, the J call TRBJ1-1; D unresolved. The germline V gene has CDR1 GTSNPN and CDR2 SVGIG (reference sequence). Trimming took 6 bases from V and 8 from J, leaving 7 bases between them. The CDR3 has 9 amino acids. CDR3 coding DNA: TGTGCCTGCTTCCCGGAAGCTTTCTTT. This sequence encodes CACFPEAFF.

DNA for the CDR3: TGTGCCAGCAGCCCCGGGACAGGTGGAGATACGCAGTATTTT. Translating gives CASSPGTGGDTQYF. The chain is built from TRBV6-6 and TRBJ2-3; 8 bases are shared with TRBD1. CDR1 is MNHNY and CDR2 is SVGAGI in the germline V gene (reference sequence). Unmatched junction bases numbered 7, after V lost 6 bases and J lost 5 bases. This CDR3 comprises 14 residues.

The chain is built from TRBV7-2 and TRBJ1-1; D ambiguous. This CDR3 has 17 amino acids. The V gene lost 3 bases and the J gene lost 3 bases, with 20 bases spanning the gap. Per the germline V gene, CDR1 is SGHTA and CDR2 is FQGNSA. This CDR3 reads CASSFSGPTLGYTEAFF. Written as DNA, the CDR3 is TGTGCCAGCAGCTTCTCCGGACCGACACTTGGTTACACTGAAGCTTTCTTT.

This clone was seen more than once but under ten times. The J gene is TRBJ1-5, the V gene TRBV7-2; tentative D call: TRBD1 (5 bases). The germline gives CDR1 SGHTA, CDR2 FQGNSA. V lost 1 base, J lost 6 bases, and 13 bases lay in between. This CDR3 has 15 amino acids. CDR3 in DNA: TGTGCCAGCAGCTTAGAGGGTAGGGGAAGTCAGCCCCAGCATTTT. Its translation is CASSLEGRGSQPQHF.

The table lists this clone with a few counts. The rearrangement uses TRBV6-6 and TRBJ2-1, with TRBD2 matching 13 bases. This CDR3 has 15 residues. Germline V lookup: CDR1 MNHNY, CDR2 SVGAGI (reference sequence). With 2 bases clipped from V and 7 bases from J, the junction kept 2 bases outside the gene matches. The CDR3 nucleotides are TGTGCCAGCAGTTACGCGACTAGCGGGGGGAATGAGCAGTTCTTC. This translates into CASSYATSGGNEQFF.

This clone has more than one count but fewer than ten. The chain carries TRBV29-1 and TRBJ2-7; D is possibly TRBD2 (5 bases). Germline CDR1 reads SQVTM; CDR2 reads ANQGSEA. The CDR3 has 14 residues. Trimming left V 6 bases short and J 2 bases short, with 17 bases between. Here the CDR3 reads CSVPTKRWTYEQYV. DNA of the CDR3: TGCAGCGTCCCGACTAAGCGGTGGACCTACGAGCAGTACGTC.

The rearrangement links TRBV13 to TRBJ1-2; no firm D call. Looked up from germline, CDR1 is PRHDT and CDR2 is FYEKMQ (reference sequence). V was shortened by 0 bases and J by 6 bases, with 5 bases between the two germline ends. The CDR3 consists of 12 residues. The CDR3 here is CASSLGSDGYTF. CDR3 in DNA: TGTGCCAGCAGCTTAGGCTCGGATGGCTACACCTTC.

This clone has more than one count but fewer than ten. The rearrangement uses TRBV9 and TRBJ2-5; no clear D. CDR1 is SGDLS, CDR2 YYNGEE, per germline. The V gene lost 0 bases and the J gene lost 7 bases, with 13 bases spanning the gap. The CDR3 runs 14 residues. CDR3 bases: TGTGCCAGCAGCGTAGAGACGGGTGTTGGGACCCAGTACTTC. Amino acid sequence: CASSVETGVGTQYF.

This chain links TRBV9 with TRBJ2-5; 12 positions agree with TRBD2. V was pared by 0 bases and J by 4 bases, with 4 bases of the junction left unmatched. There are 16 residues in the CDR3. Germline-derived CDR1 and CDR2 are SGDLS and YYNGEE. The CDR3 nucleotides read TGTGCCAGCAGCGTAGGACCGACTAGCGGGAGAGAGACCCAGTACTTC. Residues: CASSVGPTSGRETQYF.

The table lists this clone with a few counts. This CDR3 reads CASSQSRDRLYEQYV. In DNA, the CDR3 is TGTGCCAGCAGCCAGAGCAGAGACAGGCTTTACGAGCAGTACGTC. This rearrangement joins TRBV7-2 to TRBJ2-7; weak D call: TRBD1 (6 bases). The germline CDR1 and CDR2 sequences are SGHTA and FQGNSA. V shed 5 bases and J shed 4 bases, with 18 bases lying between them. The CDR3 is 15 residues long.